The next 17 T cell receptor beta chains were all read from a single sample in a study of blood T cell repertoires in COVID-19. Generated by immunoSEQ multiplex PCR, the TCRdb table keeps only in-frame clones and is missing some. The sample shows approximately 190,000 clones, roughly 82% of them seen only once. Specimen: peripheral blood. These TCRs come from a woman aged 55-75 years with COVID-19, enrolled during active disease.

The chain has TRBV28 and TRBJ1-1; possibly TRBD1 for D (5 bases). Trimming shortened V by 5 bases and J by 10 bases, and 20 bases separated the two germline ends. The CDR3 sequence is 14 residues long. Germline lookup yields CDR1 MDHEN and CDR2 SYDVKM. CDR3 region: CASSLQPAQGGAFF. The CDR3 DNA reads as TGTGCCAGCAGTCTCCAACCCGCGCAGGGAGGAGCTTTCTTT.

DNA for the CDR3: TGTGCCAGCGGCCCGGGACAAGAGACCCAGTACTTC. Translated: CASGPGQETQYF. The V call is TRBV7-9, the J call TRBJ2-5; D might be TRBD2 (5 bases). Deletions cut 8 bases from V and 2 bases from J, with 9 bases between. The CDR3 length is 12 residues. Looked up from germline, CDR1 is SEHNR and CDR2 is FQNEAQ (reference sequence).

With regard to this clone: Other nucleotide sequences in the sample specify the same CDR3. The chain links TRBV3-1 (or the pseudogene TRBV3-2) to TRBJ1-2; D is ambiguous. CDR3 size: 13 residues. The V gene lost 0 bases and the J gene lost 1 base, with 3 bases spanning the gap. Germline assignment: CDR1 LGHDT and CDR2 YNNKEL (reference sequence). The CDR3 is CASSQDRNYGYTF. In DNA form, the CDR3 reads TGTGCCAGCAGCCAAGACCGTAACTATGGCTACACCTTC.

The genes are TRBV18 and TRBJ2-7; 8 nucleotides align to TRBD2. The CDR3 contains 14 residues. The junction had 6 bases not matched to a gene; V was cut back by 1 base and J by 7 bases. Per germline, CDR1 KGHSH and CDR2 LQKENI. The DNA of the CDR3 is TGTGCCAGCTCACCACTGAGCGGGAGTGGTGAGCAGTACTTC. Its translation is CASSPLSGSGEQYF.

The gene calls are TRBV19 and TRBJ1-2; D unclear. CDR1 is LNHDA, CDR2 SQIVND, per germline (reference sequence). The germline V and J ends were trimmed by 3 bases and 2 bases, with 7 bases remaining between them. The CDR3 covers 13 residues. CDR3 protein: CASSIGVNYGYTF. The CDR3, as DNA: TGTGCCAGTAGTATTGGAGTAAACTATGGCTACACCTTC.

This chain connects TRBV9 to TRBJ1-1; 9 positions match TRBD1. This CDR3 comprises 13 residues. Germline CDR1 SGDLS, CDR2 YYNGEE. V was clipped by 6 bases and J by 0 bases; unmatched bases: 0. CDR3 sequence (DNA): TGTGCCAGCAACAGGGGGCTGAACACTGAAGCTTTCTTT. Encoded protein: CASNRGLNTEAFF.

The chain couples TRBV24-1 to TRBJ2-7; TRBD1 matches at 8 bases. The J segment lost 3 bases and the V segment lost 4 bases, leaving 4 bases of the junction unmatched. The CDR3 sequence is 14 residues long. CDR1 KGHDR and CDR2 SFDVKD come from the germline V gene. The DNA for the CDR3 is TGTGCCACCAGTGAATCTACAGGGGGCTACGAGCAGTACGTC. Amino acid sequence: CATSESTGGYEQYV.

The CDR3 DNA follows: TGTGCCAGTAGTATAACCGGGACAGGCCAAGAGACCCAGTACTTC. Its translation: CASSITGTGQETQYF. The gene calls are TRBV19 and TRBJ2-5; TRBD1 aligns across 8 bases. Germline CDR1 is LNHDA and CDR2 is SQIVND (reference sequence). The CDR3 sequence is 15 residues long. Losses at the gene ends were 2 bases for V and 1 base for J; bases not matched to a gene: 3.

The J gene is TRBJ2-7, the V gene TRBV11-2; D is undetermined. CDR3 size: 13 residues. Per germline, CDR1 SGHAT and CDR2 FQNNGV. As DNA, the CDR3 is TGTGCCAGCAGCTTAGCCACCCGAACAAAGTTTAACGTC. Encoded protein: CASSLATRTKFNV.

The gene calls are TRBV27 and TRBJ2-1; 7 positions agree with TRBD2. CDR1 and CDR2 (germline): MNHEY, SMNVEV (reference sequence). J was trimmed by 1 base and V by 4 bases; bases with no gene match: 7. The CDR3 contains 16 residues. CDR3 DNA sequence: TGTGCCAGCAGTTCCCCGGCTAGCGGATCCTACAATGAGCAGTTCTTC. It encodes CASSSPASGSYNEQFF.

This rearrangement joins TRBV11-2 to TRBJ2-3, with 11 nucleotides matching TRBD2. With V trimmed by 6 bases and J by 4 bases, 3 bases remained unmatched. The CDR3 length is 14 residues. Per the germline V gene, CDR1 is SGHAT and CDR2 is FQNNGV. The CDR3 DNA is TGTGCCAGCAGACCTAGCGGGAGGCCAGATACGCAGTATTTT. Its protein is CASRPSGRPDTQYF.

This clone was recorded only once. The CDR3 protein is CAWSRRRGGETQYF. The CDR3 DNA reads TGTGCCTGGAGTCGCCGACGGGGTGGGGAGACCCAGTACTTC. This chain uses TRBV30 with TRBJ2-5; D may be TRBD2 (5 bases). This CDR3 spans 14 amino acids. The V gene's germline CDR1 is GTSNPN and CDR2 SVGIG (reference sequence). The V end was cut by 2 bases, the J end by 5 bases, with 15 bases between.

The V and J genes are TRBV28 and TRBJ2-7; TRBD1 agrees at 7 bases. The CDR3 has 13 residues. Germline V gives CDR1 MDHEN, CDR2 SYDVKM. J gave up 2 bases and V 10 bases, and 8 bases lay outside the gene matches. The DNA for the CDR3 is TGTGCCACCTCAGGCGGACAGGCCTACGAGCAGTACGTC. It yields the protein CATSGGQAYEQYV.

This chain joins TRBV28 and TRBJ2-2; no reliable D call. Trimming removed 3 bases from V and 4 bases from J, with 9 bases in between. The CDR3 has 14 residues. The germline gives CDR1 MDHEN, CDR2 SYDVKM. In DNA form, the CDR3 reads TGTGCCAGCAGTTTCGGCCGGGTCACCGGGGAGCTGTTTTTT. Protein sequence: CASSFGRVTGELFF.

V and J are TRBV6-5 and TRBJ1-5; maybe TRBD1 (6 bases). V lost 5 bases and J lost 3, with 11 bases in between. The CDR3 is 14 residues long. Germline CDR1 and CDR2: MNHEY and SVGAGI. In DNA, the CDR3 is TGTGCCAGCAGTCCGGACAGTTTCAATCAGCCCCAGCATTTT. It specifies CASSPDSFNQPQHF.

The gene calls are TRBV4-3 and TRBJ2-3; 11 nucleotides align to TRBD2. The CDR3 has 14 amino acids. V lost 3 bases and J lost 5; bases outside the gene matches: 1. Germline CDR1 LGHNA, CDR2 YSLEER. The CDR3 region has the DNA TGCGCCAGCAGCCAGGGACTAGCGGTAGATACGCAGTATTTT. Translated: CASSQGLAVDTQYF.

The genes are TRBV9 and TRBJ1-2, with D tentatively TRBD1 (5 bases). CDR3 size: 14 residues. Germline V gene sequence: CDR1 SGDLS, CDR2 YYNGEE. Trimming left V 0 bases short and J 6 bases short, with 12 bases between. The CDR3 protein is CASSVAAGNDGYTF. The CDR3 DNA reads as TGTGCCAGCAGCGTAGCCGCAGGGAACGATGGCTACACCTTC.